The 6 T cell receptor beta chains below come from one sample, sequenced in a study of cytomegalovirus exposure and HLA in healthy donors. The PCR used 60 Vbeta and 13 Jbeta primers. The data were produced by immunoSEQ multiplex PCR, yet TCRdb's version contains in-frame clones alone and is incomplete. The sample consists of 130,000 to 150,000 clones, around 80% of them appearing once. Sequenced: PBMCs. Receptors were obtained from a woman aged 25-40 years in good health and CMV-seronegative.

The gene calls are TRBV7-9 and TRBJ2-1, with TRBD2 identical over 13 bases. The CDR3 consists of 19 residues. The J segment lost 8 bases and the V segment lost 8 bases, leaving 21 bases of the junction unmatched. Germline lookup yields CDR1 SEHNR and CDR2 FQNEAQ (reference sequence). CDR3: CASGIAGLLLAGGLDEQFF. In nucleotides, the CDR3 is TGTGCCAGCGGGATTGCAGGGCTGCTACTAGCGGGAGGGCTGGATGAGCAGTTCTTC.

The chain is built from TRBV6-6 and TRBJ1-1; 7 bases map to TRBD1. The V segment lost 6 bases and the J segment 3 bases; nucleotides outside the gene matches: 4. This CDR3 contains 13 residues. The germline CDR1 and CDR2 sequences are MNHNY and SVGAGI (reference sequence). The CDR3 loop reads CASRAGQYTEAFF. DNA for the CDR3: TGTGCCAGCAGGGCGGGACAGTACACTGAAGCTTTCTTT.

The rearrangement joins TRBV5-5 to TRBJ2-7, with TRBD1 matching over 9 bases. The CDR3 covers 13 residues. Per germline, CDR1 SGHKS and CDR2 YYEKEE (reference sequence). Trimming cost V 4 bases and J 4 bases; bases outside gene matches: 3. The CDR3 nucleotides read TGTGCCAGCAGCACGGGACAGGGTTACGAGCAGTACTTC. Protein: CASSTGQGYEQYF.

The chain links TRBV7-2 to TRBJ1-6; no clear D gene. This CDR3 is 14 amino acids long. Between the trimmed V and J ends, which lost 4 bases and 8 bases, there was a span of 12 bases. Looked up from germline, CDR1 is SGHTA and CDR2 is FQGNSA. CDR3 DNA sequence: TGTGCCAGCAGCTCCGGAGTCTTGGATTCACCCCTCCACTTT. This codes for CASSSGVLDSPLHF.

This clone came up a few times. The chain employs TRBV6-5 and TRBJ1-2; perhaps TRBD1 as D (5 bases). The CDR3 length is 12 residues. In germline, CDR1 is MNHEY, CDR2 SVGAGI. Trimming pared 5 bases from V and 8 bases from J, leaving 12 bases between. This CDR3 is CASSRPTEGYTF. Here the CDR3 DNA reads TGTGCCAGCAGTCGCCCGACAGAAGGCTACACCTTC.

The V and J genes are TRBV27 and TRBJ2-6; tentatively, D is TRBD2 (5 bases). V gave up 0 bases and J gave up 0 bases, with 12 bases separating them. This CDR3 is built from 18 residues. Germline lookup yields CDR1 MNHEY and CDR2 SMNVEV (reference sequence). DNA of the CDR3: TGTGCCAGCAGTTTATCGGCCGGGGTCTTCTCTGGGGCCAACGTCCTGACTTTC. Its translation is CASSLSAGVFSGANVLTF.